This T cell receptor beta chain was profiled in a study of blood T cell repertoires in COVID-19 (dated by TCRdb to the early 2020s). Study-wide context: Samples covering the acute and convalescent phases of COVID-19 were provided by collaborators in the United States, Italy and Spain. Nearly every sample came with metadata listing a de-identified subject ID, COVID-19 status, age in years and sex. The repertoires were released in a freely available public database meant as a resource for research on the immune response to SARS-CoV-2. Deeply sampled blood TCRbeta repertoires from subjects exposed to, actively infected with, or recovered from COVID-19 were included in the dataset. Where available, HLA class I and class II types were obtained from metadata supplied by the sample provider rather than from assay-based typing. The prospective study material was composed of cDNA or gDNA derived from T cells, B-cell-depleted T cells, or PBMCs. The samples were drawn from the first 160 participants of the ongoing ImmuneRACE study and from over 950 subjects provided by 6 global collaborators.

The immunoSEQ Assay, a bias-controlled multiplex PCR, was used to amplify TCRbeta CDR3 regions from genomic DNA. The study's processing was this. The number of nucleated cells in each sample was estimated by amplification of reference gene primers within the assay. To quantify the absolute abundance of each unique TCRbeta CDR3 rearrangement, sequence reads were collapsed and filtered. For each sample, productive Simpson clonality was calculated as the square root of Simpson's diversity index across productive rearrangements. Held by TCRdb, this immuneACCESS table contains in-frame sequences only and omits some clones. Under half of the omission traces to an unresolved V gene where checked; the cause of the rest is unknown. The V and J calls and clone size are taken from that table; D and trimming were inferred from the DNA. For this sample there are over 250,000 clones; approximately 86% appear just once. Jointly, the top ten make up roughly 13% of the sample.

A note on this clone: What this receptor recognizes is not known. Per-base quality was not reported, and no clone a single base away is much larger than it.

CDR1 and CDR2, looked up from the germline V gene (reference sequence), are SEHNR and FQNEAQ. The CDR3 covers 17 residues, taking in both the cysteine and the phenylalanine. Only CDR3 DNA is held: 51 bases, read in frame from base 1. V drops 5 bases and J drops 7 bases, leaving 24 bases in between. At one collaborating source in Seattle, patients were enrolled during active infection and were followed longitudinally through the course of disease. The collaborating institutions used their own protocols to collect whole blood in K2EDTA tubes. For TCRbeta analysis, collaborators shipped samples as frozen whole blood, isolated PBMCs, or DNA extracted from either of those sample types. The paper's findings and limits, for the study overall: The amount of clinical and demographic metadata varied by source and participant and was provided uncurated.

Sequenced sample: peripheral blood. Recombination connected TRBV7-9 to TRBJ2-1; TRBD1 is a weak D gene call, 5 bases matching. The sequence came from a woman between 65 and 79 years old with COVID-19, enrolled during active disease. The CDR3 amino acid sequence is: CASSPPAGHPFWNEQFF. The DNA sequence is given as TGTGCCAGCAGCCCTCCGGCCGGACACCCATTTTGGAATGAGCAGTTCTTC.